The subject of this entry is one T cell receptor beta chain. This record belongs to a study of blood T cell repertoires in COVID-19. The method was immunoSEQ multiplex PCR; TCRdb's version includes in-frame clones alone and lacks a portion of them. The sample contains fewer than 250,000 clones, about 85% of which appear only once. Material for sequencing was PBMCs or T cells enriched from blood (not recorded which). This sequence originates from a woman aged 40 to 50 in a cohort exposed to, infected with or recovered from COVID-19 (not recorded which).

CDR3 region: CATSDPGTGNGYTF. Here the CDR3 DNA reads TGTGCCACCAGTGACCCAGGGACAGGGAATGGCTACACCTTC. The rearrangement joins TRBV24-1 to TRBJ1-2, with TRBD1 matching 9 bases. Germline assignment: CDR1 KGHDR and CDR2 SFDVKD. V shed 4 bases, J shed 6 bases, and the junction held 5 bases outside the gene matches. The CDR3 extends over 14 amino acids.